This entry lists 21 T cell receptor beta chains sequenced from one sample in a study of T cell changes during pregnancy in multiple sclerosis. Some clones are missing from TCRdb's copy, which holds only in-frame ones; the method was immunoSEQ multiplex PCR. This table holds some 96,000 clones, about nine tenths found once. The material was peripheral blood, obtained after pregnancy. The source of these receptors is a female donor with multiple sclerosis, enrolled in a pregnancy study.

This chain links TRBV29-1 with TRBJ2-7; the match to TRBD1 covers 7 bases. V lost 4 bases to trimming and J lost 0 bases; unmatched junction nucleotides: 3. The CDR3 length is 13 residues. The germline CDR1 and CDR2 sequences are SQVTM and ANQGSEA. In DNA, the CDR3 is TGCAGCGTTGGAAGGGACAGCTCCTACGAGCAGTACTTC. The encoded protein is CSVGRDSSYEQYF.

The gene calls are TRBV30 and TRBJ1-1, with D perhaps TRBD1 (5 bases). CDR1 GTSNPN and CDR2 SVGIG come from the germline V gene (reference sequence). Trimming left V 3 bases short and J 10 bases short, with 12 bases between. This CDR3 contains 11 residues. The CDR3: CAWRKGGVAFF. CDR3 nucleotide sequence: TGTGCCTGGAGGAAGGGAGGGGTAGCTTTCTTT.

This clone was recorded a few times. The chain combines TRBV6-5 with TRBJ1-1, with 9 bases aligning to TRBD1. This CDR3 has 14 amino acids. J gave up 2 bases and V 6 bases, and 4 bases lay outside the gene matches. Germline-derived CDR1 and CDR2 are MNHEY and SVGAGI. The CDR3 DNA is TGTGCCAGCAGCTCGGGACAGGGTAACACTGAAGCTTTCTTT. It translates to CASSSGQGNTEAFF.

The chain links TRBV7-3 to TRBJ2-6; TRBD1 matches at 8 bases. Germline trimming cut 3 bases from V and 2 bases from J; bases unmatched to any gene: 3. Germline-derived CDR1 and CDR2 are SGHTA and FQGTGA. The CDR3 is 16 residues long. DNA of the CDR3: TGTGCCAGCAGCTTCACGACAGGGGCTGGGGCCAACGTCCTGACTTTC. Protein sequence: CASSFTTGAGANVLTF.

This chain joins TRBV27 and TRBJ2-2, with TRBD1 identical over 8 bases. V gave up 6 bases and J gave up 7 bases; unmatched junction bases: 4. The CDR3 is made up of 13 amino acids. The germline V gene has CDR1 MNHEY and CDR2 SMNVEV (reference sequence). CDR3 residues: CASSWTGSGELFF. The CDR3 DNA follows: TGTGCCAGCAGCTGGACAGGGAGCGGGGAGCTGTTTTTT.

The CDR3 protein is CASSQASGRAPEQYF. CDR3 coding DNA: TGCGCCAGCAGCCAGGCGAGCGGGAGGGCCCCCGAGCAGTACTTC. The chain recombines TRBV4-1 with TRBJ2-7, with TRBD2 matching over 10 bases. CDR3 size: 15 residues. Looked up from germline, CDR1 is MGHRA and CDR2 is YSYEKL. Trimming removed 3 bases from V and 6 bases from J; junction bases left unmatched: 8.

This chain uses TRBV6-6 with TRBJ1-5; the match to TRBD1 covers 7 bases. V lost 2 bases and J lost 6; bases outside the gene matches: 7. This CDR3 region has 15 residues. In germline, CDR1 is MNHNY, CDR2 SVGAGI (reference sequence). The DNA of the CDR3 is TGTGCCAGCAGTTACGTTGACAGGGCCGGTCAGCCCCAGCATTTT. It specifies CASSYVDRAGQPQHF.

J is TRBJ2-5 and V is TRBV28; the match to TRBD2 covers 7 bases. Germline CDR1 is MDHEN and CDR2 is SYDVKM. The V gene end was trimmed by 0 bases and the J gene end by 4 bases; junction bases not matched to a gene: 8. The CDR3 covers 16 residues. Written as DNA, the CDR3 is TGTGCCAGCAGTTTATGGGGCGGGAGTATGGGAGAGACCCAGTACTTC. Residues: CASSLWGGSMGETQYF. The complete variable domain, with remaining parts taken from reference TRBV28 and TRBJ2-5, reads DVKVTQSSRYLVKRTGEKVFLECVQDMDHENMFWYRQDPGLGLRLIYFSYDVKMKEKGDIPEGYSVSREKKERFSLILESASTNQTSMYLCASSLWGGSMGETQYFGPGTRLLVL.

The chain carries TRBV11-2 and TRBJ2-7; perhaps TRBD1 as D (5 bases). There are 16 residues in the CDR3. V gave up 5 bases and J gave up 2 bases, with 19 bases separating them. Germline lookup yields CDR1 SGHAT and CDR2 FQNNGV. CDR3 DNA: TGTGCCAGCAGCCTCCTGTCAGGGAAGGGTCCCTACGAGCAGTACTTC. Translating it yields CASSLLSGKGPYEQYF.

Only one count was recorded for this clone. The rearrangement joins TRBV5-8 to TRBJ1-5, with D perhaps TRBD1 (5 bases). Trimming removed 4 bases at V and 5 bases at J, with 16 bases between. The CDR3 has 15 amino acids. The germline V gene has CDR1 SGHTS and CDR2 YDEGEE. CDR3 in amino acids: CASSPGGVRDQPQHF. CDR3 nucleotide sequence: TGTGCCAGCAGCCCCGGGGGGGTTCGCGATCAGCCCCAGCATTTT. Complete variable domain (other parts from reference TRBV5-8 and TRBJ1-5): EAGVTQSPTHLIKTRGQQATLRCSPISGHTSVYWYQQALGLGLQFLLWYDEGEERNRGNFPPRFSGRQFPNYSSELNVNALELEDSALYLCASSPGGVRDQPQHFGDGTRLSIL.

This chain's CDR3 is CASSLGQGAHEQYF. In DNA form, the CDR3 reads TGTGCCAGCAGTTTAGGACAGGGGGCCCACGAGCAGTACTTC. The rearrangement joins TRBV27 to TRBJ2-7; TRBD1 matches at 11 bases. With V trimmed by 2 bases and J by 5 bases, 2 bases remained unmatched. The germline V gene encodes CDR1 MNHEY and CDR2 SMNVEV (reference sequence). The CDR3 is made up of 14 amino acids.

This rearrangement joins TRBV6-6 to TRBJ2-2, with D tentatively TRBD1 (6 bases). CDR3 length: 15 amino acids. V was clipped by 4 bases and J by 2 bases, with 11 bases between them. Germline-derived CDR1 and CDR2 are MNHNY and SVGAGI (reference sequence). CDR3 DNA: TGTGCCAGCAGTTCCTCGGGACACAACACCGGGGAGCTGTTTTTT. Residues: CASSSSGHNTGELFF.

The V call is TRBV9, the J call TRBJ2-5; D remains unclear. This CDR3 region has 15 residues. Germline-derived CDR1 and CDR2 are SGDLS and YYNGEE. The V gene lost 0 bases and the J gene lost 2 bases, with 11 bases spanning the gap. CDR3 bases: TGTGCCAGCAGCGTAGCTCCCCAGGTTCAAGAGACCCAGTACTTC. Amino acids: CASSVAPQVQETQYF.

The V gene is TRBV5-6, the J gene TRBJ2-7; 7 positions agree with TRBD1. The germline V gene encodes CDR1 SGHDT and CDR2 YYEEEE. The CDR3 has 15 amino acids. Trimming took 2 bases from V and 2 from J; bases not matched to a gene: 7. This CDR3 reads CASSFTGVPPYEQYF. The CDR3 coding sequence is TGTGCCAGCAGCTTTACAGGGGTTCCCCCCTACGAGCAGTACTTC.

The chain has TRBV30 and TRBJ2-7; the D gene is possibly TRBD1 (5 bases). The germline V and J ends were trimmed by 1 base and 5 bases, with 15 bases remaining between them. Germline V gene data show CDR1 as GTSNPN and CDR2 as SVGIG (reference sequence). This CDR3 comprises 14 residues. The DNA for the CDR3 is TGTGCCTGGAGTGCCGCAGGGAAGAAGGACGAGCAGTACTTC. This encodes CAWSAAGKKDEQYF.

This sequence joins TRBV6-5 and TRBJ1-5, with 8 bases that match TRBD1. With V trimmed by 5 bases and J by 5 bases, 5 bases remained unmatched. Germline V gives CDR1 MNHEY, CDR2 SVGAGI. The CDR3 runs to 14 residues. The DNA for the CDR3 is TGTGCCAGCAGTAGGACAGGGTTGGATCAGCCCCAGCATTTT. It translates to CASSRTGLDQPQHF.

The chain is built from TRBV27 and TRBJ2-7; possible D gene TRBD1, 5 bases. CDR1 and CDR2 from the germline V gene are MNHEY and SMNVEV (reference sequence). This CDR3 contains 15 residues. The V end was cut by 0 bases, the J end by 3 bases, with 12 bases between. Here the CDR3 DNA reads TGTGCCAGCAGTTTATCGAAGGGGTCCTACTACGAGCAGTACTTC. This sequence encodes CASSLSKGSYYEQYF.

The V and J genes are TRBV10-1 and TRBJ2-7; 10 nucleotides match TRBD1. This CDR3 contains 14 residues. The germline gives CDR1 WNHNN, CDR2 SYGVQD (reference sequence). V trimming: 6 bases; J trimming: 3 bases; junction bases outside the gene matches: 5. The CDR3 coding sequence is TGCGCCAGCAGCCTCCGGGACAGGGGCTACGAGCAGTACTTC. This translates into CASSLRDRGYEQYF.

The rearrangement joins TRBV19 to TRBJ1-1, with TRBD1 as a possible D gene (5 bases). The V gene's germline CDR1 is LNHDA and CDR2 SQIVND (reference sequence). The CDR3 sequence is 13 residues long. V was pared by 7 bases and J by 4 bases, with 13 bases between. CDR3: CASMSRGSTEAFF. In nucleotides, the CDR3 is TGTGCCAGTATGTCACGGGGGAGCACTGAAGCTTTCTTT.

This chain uses TRBV19 with TRBJ1-3, with 8 bases that match TRBD1. This CDR3 contains 16 residues. Germline CDR1 reads LNHDA; CDR2 reads SQIVND (reference sequence). Trimming took 5 bases from V and 2 from J; bases not matched to a gene: 8. The CDR3 reads CASSGPGTGAGNTIYF. For the CDR3, the DNA is TGTGCCAGTAGTGGACCTGGGACAGGAGCTGGAAACACCATATATTTT.

This sequence joins TRBV7-2 and TRBJ2-7; 11 nucleotides align to TRBD2. V was clipped by 1 base and J by 2 bases; unmatched bases: 7. Germline assignment: CDR1 SGHTA and CDR2 FQGNSA. This CDR3 has 17 residues. CDR3 coding DNA: TGTGCCAGCAGCTTAGTACTAGCGGGAGCCCAAACCTACGAGCAGTACTTC. Its translation is CASSLVLAGAQTYEQYF. Together with reference TRBV7-2 and TRBJ2-7, the CDR3 gives the full variable domain: GAGVSQSPSNKVTEKGKDVELRCDPISGHTALYWYRQSLGQGLEFLIYFQGNSAPDKSGLPSDRFSAERTGGSVSTLTIQRTQQEDSAVYLCASSLVLAGAQTYEQYFGPGTRLTVT.